This is a list of T cell receptor beta chains from one sample in a study of sequential checkpoint blockade in melanoma. The assay was immunoSEQ multiplex PCR, and TCRdb's table has in-frame clones only and misses some. This sample carries roughly 20,000 clones, roughly two thirds of them seen once, and the ten largest clones take over 9.5%. The sample was CD8+ T cells sorted from blood (inferred from file names), taken from a patient given nivolumab and ipilimumab in sequence. The receptors shown here come from a human donor with melanoma. Both conserved end residues are part of each CDR3. Each record gives: D gene, J gene, clone size, V gene, CDR3 DNA, CDR3 protein. The D gene is left open where the match is weak. A clone size is listed for some rows: how often the clone was seen (once, few, many), or a class if it is expanded.

D: TRBD1
J: TRBJ2-7
size: medium-sized
V: TRBV6-6
DNA: TGTGCCAGCAGTTACGGACAGGGGGCCTACGAGCAGTACTTC
CDR3: CASSYGQGAYEQYF

D: NA
J: TRBJ1-1
size: NA
V: TRBV10-3
DNA: TGTGCCACCGAGAGGGAAGCGAACACTGAAGCTTTCTTT
CDR3: CATEREANTEAFF

D: NA
J: TRBJ1-2
size: NA
V: TRBV5-4
DNA: TGTGCCAGCAGCTCCTCGCCGGGGGACTATGGCTACACCTTC
CDR3: CASSSSPGDYGYTF

D: NA
J: TRBJ2-2
size: NA
V: TRBV19
DNA: TGTGCCAGTAGTCTGGGGGCTGGGGAGCTGTTTTTT
CDR3: CASSLGAGELFF

D: NA
J: TRBJ2-7
size: NA
V: TRBV21-1
DNA: TGTGCCAGTCGACGGGAACCCTACGAGCAGTACTTC
CDR3: CASRREPYEQYF

D: NA
J: TRBJ2-7
size: NA
V: TRBV10-3
DNA: TGTGCCATCAGTGAGGACAGGACCTACGAGCAGTACTTC
CDR3: CAISEDRTYEQYF

D: NA
J: TRBJ1-1
size: NA
V: TRBV4-1
DNA: TGCGCCAGCAGCCAAGATCTGGACTCTGAAGCTTTCTTT
CDR3: CASSQDLDSEAFF

D: TRBD1
J: TRBJ1-1
size: NA
V: TRBV4-1
DNA: TGCGCCAGCAGCCAAGGGAGCAGGGGGCTCGGTGAAGCTTTCTTT
CDR3: CASSQGSRGLGEAFF

D: TRBD2
J: TRBJ2-3
size: few
V: TRBV6-6
DNA: TGTGCCAGCAGTTACTCGGGGACTAAGGAATATTTT
CDR3: CASSYSGTKEYF

D: TRBD2
J: TRBJ2-2
size: few
V: TRBV7-9
DNA: TGTGCCAGCAGCTTAGGGACTAGCAGCACCGGGGAGCTGTTTTTT
CDR3: CASSLGTSSTGELFF

D: NA
J: TRBJ1-2
size: few
V: TRBV4-3
DNA: TGCGCCAGCAGCCAAGATGGCCGGGTCAACTATGGCTACACCTTC
CDR3: CASSQDGRVNYGYTF

D: TRBD1
J: TRBJ2-2
size: NA
V: TRBV4-1
DNA: TGCGCCAGCAGCGAGGGACAGGGGTGGACCGGGGAGCTGTTTTTT
CDR3: CASSEGQGWTGELFF

D: TRBD1
J: TRBJ1-1
size: NA
V: TRBV7-6
DNA: TGTGCCAGCAGCTTAGGGACAGGGGAGTACACTGAAGCTTTCTTT
CDR3: CASSLGTGEYTEAFF

D: NA
J: TRBJ2-7
size: NA
V: TRBV25-1
DNA: TGTGCCAGCAGAGACACCGGGACAACCTACGAGCAGTACTTC
CDR3: CASRDTGTTYEQYF

D: NA
J: TRBJ2-6
size: NA
V: TRBV5-1
DNA: TGCGCCAGCAGCCCCGGGACAACTTCCTCTGGGGCCAACGTCCTGACTTTC
CDR3: CASSPGTTSSGANVLTF

D: TRBD1
J: TRBJ1-2
size: NA
V: TRBV27
DNA: TGTGCCAGCAGTCACGGACAGGGTCCCTCTGGCTACACCTTC
CDR3: CASSHGQGPSGYTF

D: TRBD1
J: TRBJ2-1
size: NA
V: TRBV9
DNA: TGTGCCAGCAGCGCCTGGGACAGGCAAGATGAGCAGTTCTTC
CDR3: CASSAWDRQDEQFF

D: TRBD2
J: TRBJ2-1
size: NA
V: TRBV9
DNA: TGTGCCAGCAGCGCCCGCCTAGCGGGGGTATACAATGAGCAGTTCTTC
CDR3: CASSARLAGVYNEQFF

D: TRBD1
J: TRBJ2-7
size: NA
V: TRBV6-5
DNA: TGTGCCAGCAGTTCCGGGACAGGTCTAAGGGACGAGCAGTACTTC
CDR3: CASSSGTGLRDEQYF

D: NA
J: TRBJ1-1
size: NA
V: TRBV5-1
DNA: TGCGCCAGCAGCTTGGTTTCCGACACTTCCACTGAAGCTTTCTTT
CDR3: CASSLVSDTSTEAFF

D: TRBD2
J: TRBJ2-2
size: few
V: TRBV10-1
DNA: TGCGCCAGCAGTGAGACTAGCGGAACGAACACCGGGGAGCTGTTTTTT
CDR3: CASSETSGTNTGELFF

D: NA
J: TRBJ2-1
size: few
V: TRBV2
DNA: TGTGCCAGCAGGTCGGGTAATGAGCAGTTCTTC
CDR3: CASRSGNEQFF

D: NA
J: TRBJ2-5
size: NA
V: TRBV4-1
DNA: TGCGCCAGCAGCCAAGTGGGATCGGGATCGGAGACCCAGTACTTC
CDR3: CASSQVGSGSETQYF

D: TRBD2
J: TRBJ2-1
size: NA
V: TRBV6-5
DNA: TGTGCCAGCAGTAGCGGGGGCCCCTACAATGAGCAGTTCTTC
CDR3: CASSSGGPYNEQFF

D: TRBD2
J: TRBJ2-7
size: once
V: TRBV9
DNA: TGTGCCAGCAGCGTAGGGGCTAGCGGGGCAAACGAGCAGTACTTC
CDR3: CASSVGASGANEQYF

D: NA
J: TRBJ2-7
size: NA
V: TRBV4-1
DNA: TGCGCCAGCAGCCAAGATCGGGGCTCCTACGAGCAGTACTTC
CDR3: CASSQDRGSYEQYF

D: NA
J: TRBJ2-7
size: NA
V: TRBV6-6
DNA: TGTGCCAGCAGTTACACAGGGACCGACGAGCAGTACTTC
CDR3: CASSYTGTDEQYF

D: NA
J: TRBJ2-7
size: NA
V: TRBV27
DNA: TGTGCCAGCAGTTTACAGGCGGGGGAGCAGTACTTC
CDR3: CASSLQAGEQYF

D: NA
J: TRBJ2-2
size: NA
V: TRBV2
DNA: TGTGCCGCAGGGGAAGGGGCGGGAGTCGGTCCCGGGGAGCTGTTTTTT
CDR3: CAAGEGAGVGPGELFF

D: TRBD1
J: TRBJ1-2
size: few
V: TRBV27
DNA: TGTGCCAGCAGTTTTGGGGGGACAGGGGGCGACTATGGCTACACCTTC
CDR3: CASSFGGTGGDYGYTF

D: TRBD1
J: TRBJ2-2
size: NA
V: TRBV4-1
DNA: TGCGCCAGCAGCCAAGGACAGGGGGCGGGCACCGGGGAGCTGTTTTTT
CDR3: CASSQGQGAGTGELFF

D: NA
J: TRBJ2-5
size: few
V: TRBV7-9
DNA: TGTGCCAGCAGCTTAGCGGATTGGGGAGGACCCGGTCGAGGAGAGACCCAGTACTTC
CDR3: CASSLADWGGPGRGETQYF

D: NA
J: TRBJ1-2
size: few
V: TRBV6-1
DNA: TGTGCCAGCAGTGAATACGGGGATGGCTACACCTTC
CDR3: CASSEYGDGYTF

D: NA
J: TRBJ2-2
size: once
V: TRBV27
DNA: TGTGCCAGCAGTTTATCGGACAGCCTCACCGGGGAGCTGTTTTTT
CDR3: CASSLSDSLTGELFF

D: NA
J: TRBJ2-1
size: NA
V: TRBV4-3
DNA: TGCGCCAGCAGCCAAGATGGGGCCTCCTACGATGAGCAGTTCTTC
CDR3: CASSQDGASYDEQFF

D: NA
J: TRBJ1-1
size: NA
V: TRBV5-4
DNA: TGTGCCAGCAGGAGAGGGCCGGACACTGAAGCTTTCTTT
CDR3: CASRRGPDTEAFF

D: TRBD1
J: TRBJ1-4
size: NA
V: TRBV7-8
DNA: TGTGCCAGCAGCTTTAGGACAGGCTATAATGAAAAACTGTTTTTT
CDR3: CASSFRTGYNEKLFF